This is a list of T cell receptor beta chains from one sample in a study of Ad26.COV2.S vaccination and SARS-CoV-2 variants. Repertoires were generated with immunoSEQ multiplex PCR, while TCRdb's copy carries only in-frame clones and drops some. Of some 390,000 clones in the sample, about nine tenths were seen once. The sequences come from peripheral blood, collected in a trial of Ad26.COV2.S vaccine versus placebo. The source of these receptors is a person between 18 and 65 years old who received the Ad26.COV2.S COVID-19 vaccine or a placebo. CDR3s include the opening cysteine and the closing phenylalanine or tryptophan. Each record gives: D gene, V gene, clone size, J gene, CDR3 length, CDR3 protein, CDR3 DNA. D genes are given only for firm matches. Expanded clones are given a class, and other clones once, few, many or no size at all.

>TRBD1|TRBV5-4|NA|TRBJ1-1|14
CASSSRTGWTEAFF
TGTGCCAGCAGCTCACGGACAGGTTGGACTGAAGCTTTCTTT
>TRBD1|TRBV18|NA|TRBJ1-5|14
CASSPQTGTQPQHF
TGTGCCAGCTCACCCCAGACAGGGACTCAGCCCCAGCATTTT
>TRBD1|TRBV5-6|NA|TRBJ2-2|15
CASSLYRQGTGELFF
TGTGCCAGCAGCTTATACCGACAGGGAACCGGGGAGCTGTTTTTT
>TRBD1|TRBV23-1|once|TRBJ2-6|16
CVAGTGTHSGANVLTF
TGCGTCGCCGGGACAGGGACCCACTCTGGGGCCAACGTCCTGACTTTC
>TRBD2|TRBV2|NA|TRBJ2-5|14
CASAGTSNQETQYF
TGTGCCAGCGCCGGGACTAGCAACCAAGAGACCCAGTACTTC
>TRBD1|TRBV5-6|NA|TRBJ1-2|15
CASSYQGALLYGYTF
TGTGCCAGCAGCTATCAGGGGGCCCTTCTCTATGGCTACACCTTC
>TRBD2|TRBV4-3|few|TRBJ2-1|15
CASSQGAGPYNEQFF
TGCGCCAGCAGCCAAGGAGCGGGGCCTTACAATGAGCAGTTCTTC
>TRBD2|TRBV2|NA|TRBJ2-1|17
CASSLSETSGGANEQFF
TGTGCCAGCAGCCTCTCTGAGACTAGCGGGGGGGCTAATGAGCAGTTCTTC
>NA|TRBV7-9|NA|TRBJ2-7|14
CASSIAGTQGEQYF
TGTGCCAGCAGCATAGCCGGGACTCAGGGTGAGCAGTACTTC
>NA|TRBV27|NA|TRBJ2-5|14
CASRLWGAGETQYF
TGTGCCAGCAGGTTATGGGGGGCAGGGGAGACCCAGTACTTC
>NA|TRBV12-3/TRBV12-4|NA|TRBJ1-1|13
CASRPLVVAEAFF
TGTGCCAGCAGACCGCTTGTGGTAGCTGAAGCTTTCTTT
>TRBD1|TRBV4-2|NA|TRBJ2-5|16
CASSQEGTGGSETQYF
TGTGCCAGCAGCCAAGAGGGGACAGGCGGATCGGAGACCCAGTACTTC
>TRBD2|TRBV9|NA|TRBJ2-3|16
CASSVGLAGGRDTQYF
TGTGCCAGCAGCGTTGGACTAGCGGGGGGGCGAGATACGCAGTATTTT
>NA|TRBV2|NA|TRBJ2-7|14
CASSDNGGIYEQYF
TGTGCCAGCAGTGACAACGGGGGTATCTACGAGCAGTACTTC
>NA|TRBV13|NA|TRBJ1-4|15
CASSLWGVNNEKLFF
TGTGCCAGCAGCTTATGGGGGGTTAATAATGAAAAACTGTTTTTT
>NA|TRBV4-3|NA|TRBJ2-2|16
CASSQSLGQSRRELFF
TGCGCCAGCAGCCAAAGCCTAGGACAGAGTCGGAGGGAGCTGTTTTTT
>NA|TRBV5-1|NA|TRBJ2-3|14
CASSLGRSTDTQYF
TGCGCCAGCAGCTTGGGGAGAAGCACAGATACGCAGTATTTT
>NA|TRBV3-1/TRBV3-2|NA|TRBJ1-2|15
CASSFALRGAYGYTF
TGTGCCAGCAGCTTCGCATTACGGGGGGCCTATGGCTACACCTTC
>NA|TRBV6-1|NA|TRBJ2-5|14
CASSEMGDQETQYF
TGTGCCAGCAGTGAAATGGGGGACCAAGAGACCCAGTACTTC
>NA|TRBV3-1/TRBV3-2|NA|TRBJ1-2|15
CASSQGGRANYGYTF
TGTGCCAGCAGCCAAGGAGGACGGGCTAACTATGGCTACACCTTC
>TRBD2|TRBV7-6|NA|TRBJ2-4|17
CASSLGWASGAKNIQYF
TGTGCCAGCAGCCTAGGCTGGGCTAGCGGGGCCAAAAACATTCAGTACTTC
>NA|TRBV5-1|NA|TRBJ2-3|14
CASSFTGRSDTQYF
TGCGCCAGCAGCTTTACGGGGAGATCAGATACGCAGTATTTT
>NA|TRBV9|NA|TRBJ1-1|13
CASSETAYPQAFF
TGTGCCAGCAGCGAGACGGCGTACCCCCAAGCTTTCTTT
>NA|TRBV7-7|NA|TRBJ1-5|12
CASTEGNQPQHF
TGTGCCAGCACGGAGGGCAATCAGCCCCAGCATTTT
>NA|TRBV12-3/TRBV12-4|NA|TRBJ1-2|13
CASKPGDVWGYTF
TGTGCCAGCAAACCCGGAGATGTGTGGGGCTACACCTTC
>NA|TRBV6-5|NA|TRBJ2-5|13
CASMEGDRETQYF
TGTGCCAGCATGGAAGGGGATCGGGAGACCCAGTACTTC
>TRBD1|TRBV10-1|NA|TRBJ2-2|16
CASSRGQGLGTGELFF
TGCGCCAGCAGTCGGGGACAGGGTCTTGGCACCGGGGAGCTGTTTTTT
>NA|TRBV24-1|once|TRBJ1-1|14
CATSDPGGNTEAFF
TGTGCCACCAGTGATCCCGGGGGGAACACTGAAGCTTTCTTT
>NA|TRBV6-5|NA|TRBJ1-4|14
CASSSDRPNEKLFF
TGTGCCAGCAGTTCGGACAGACCCAATGAAAAACTGTTTTTT
>NA|TRBV11-2|NA|TRBJ1-3|15
CASSLFEGGRNTIYF
TGTGCCAGCAGCTTGTTCGAGGGGGGCAGAAACACCATATATTTT
>NA|TRBV7-2|NA|TRBJ1-2|18
CASSLRFPMGEGSYGYTF
TGTGCCAGCAGTCTCCGCTTTCCCATGGGGGAGGGATCCTATGGCTACACCTTC
>NA|TRBV5-4|NA|TRBJ1-4|13
CASKPWGVEKLFF
TGTGCCAGCAAGCCATGGGGGGTTGAAAAACTGTTTTTT
>TRBD1|TRBV2|NA|TRBJ1-2|15
CASSEGASRGYGYTF
TGTGCCAGCAGTGAAGGGGCGTCCAGGGGGTATGGCTACACCTTC
>TRBD1|TRBV19|NA|TRBJ2-2|22
CASSARQGWVGSIDGNTGELFF
TGTGCCAGTAGTGCCCGACAGGGATGGGTAGGGTCGATTGATGGAAACACCGGGGAGCTGTTTTTT
>TRBD1|TRBV5-1|NA|TRBJ1-1|16
CASSPGPDRGGTEAFF
TGCGCCAGCAGCCCAGGCCCTGACAGGGGAGGGACTGAAGCTTTCTTT
>NA|TRBV27|NA|TRBJ1-1|14
CASSLQVGFTEAFF
TGTGCCAGCAGCCTACAGGTGGGGTTTACTGAAGCTTTCTTT
>NA|TRBV18|NA|TRBJ1-1|15
CASSPLSAGLTEAFF
TGTGCCAGCTCACCGCTCAGTGCGGGCCTGACTGAAGCTTTCTTT
>TRBD2|TRBV5-1|once|TRBJ2-5|16
CASSLPSRGGRETQYF
TGCGCCAGCAGCCTCCCTAGCCGGGGGGGCCGGGAGACCCAGTACTTC
>NA|TRBV9|once|TRBJ2-7|15
CASSVGRAGNYEQYF
TGTGCCAGCAGCGTAGGTCGGGCAGGGAACTACGAGCAGTACTTC
>TRBD2|TRBV29-1|NA|TRBJ2-2|14
CSVGTSPGTGELFF
TGCAGCGTAGGGACTAGCCCGGGGACCGGGGAGCTGTTTTTT
>NA|TRBV18|NA|TRBJ1-4|13
CASSPFDLKRLFF
TGTGCCAGCTCACCTTTCGATTTGAAAAGACTGTTTTTT
>NA|TRBV5-1|NA|TRBJ1-2|13
CASRGGFEEGYTF
TGCGCCAGCCGGGGGGGTTTCGAGGAAGGCTACACCTTC
>NA|TRBV7-9|NA|TRBJ1-4|17
CASSLVQALSTNEKLFF
TGTGCCAGCAGCTTAGTTCAGGCCCTGTCAACTAATGAAAAACTGTTTTTT
>NA|TRBV28|NA|TRBJ2-5|14
CASENAGLQETQYF
TGTGCCAGCGAGAACGCAGGACTCCAAGAGACCCAGTACTTC
>NA|TRBV3-1/TRBV3-2|NA|TRBJ2-3|18
CASSQDLIRVVEGDTQYF
TGTGCCAGCAGCCAAGACCTAATTAGGGTCGTCGAGGGAGATACGCAGTATTTT